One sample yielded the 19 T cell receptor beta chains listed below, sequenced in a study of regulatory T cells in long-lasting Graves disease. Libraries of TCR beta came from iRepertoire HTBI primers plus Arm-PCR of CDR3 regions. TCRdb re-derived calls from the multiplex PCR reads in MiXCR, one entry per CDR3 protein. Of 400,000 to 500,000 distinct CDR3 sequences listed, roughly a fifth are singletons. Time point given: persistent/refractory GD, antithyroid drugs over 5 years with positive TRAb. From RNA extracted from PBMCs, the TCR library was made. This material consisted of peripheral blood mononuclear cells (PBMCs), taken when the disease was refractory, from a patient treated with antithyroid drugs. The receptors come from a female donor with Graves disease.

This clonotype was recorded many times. The CDR3 sequence is CASSLGQGGLEQYF. In DNA form, the CDR3 reads TGCGCCAGCAGCTTGGGACAGGGTGGTCTCGAGCAGTACTTC. V usage is TRBV5-1 and J usage is TRBJ2-7; 7 nucleotides align to TRBD1. Trimming cost V 0 bases and J 6 bases; bases outside gene matches: 6. The CDR3 loop spans 14 amino acids. Germline V gene lookup returns CDR1 SGHRS and CDR2 YFSETQ.

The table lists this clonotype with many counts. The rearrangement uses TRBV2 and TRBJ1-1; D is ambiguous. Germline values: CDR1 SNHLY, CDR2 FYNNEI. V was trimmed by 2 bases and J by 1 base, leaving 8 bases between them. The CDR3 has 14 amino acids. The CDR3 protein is CASSERGWNTEAFF. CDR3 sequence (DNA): TGTGCCAGCAGTGAACGGGGATGGAACACTGAAGCTTTCTTT.

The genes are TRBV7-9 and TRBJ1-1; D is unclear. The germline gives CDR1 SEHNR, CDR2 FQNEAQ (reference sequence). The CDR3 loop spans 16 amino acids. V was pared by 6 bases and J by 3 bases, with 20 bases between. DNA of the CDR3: TGTGCCAGCAGGGGTTTGCGCGGCAAGCGGGACACTGAAGCTTTCTTT. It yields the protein CASRGLRGKRDTEAFF.

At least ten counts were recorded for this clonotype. The CDR3 DNA sequence: TGTGCCAGCGGGGGACAGCACTCTGGGGCCAACGTCCTGACTTTC. Protein: CASGGQHSGANVLTF. The genes are TRBV6-1 and TRBJ2-6; 7 nucleotides line up with TRBD1. Germline lookup yields CDR1 MNHNS and CDR2 SASEGT. V lost 8 bases to trimming and J lost 0 bases; unmatched junction nucleotides: 4. This CDR3 has 15 residues.

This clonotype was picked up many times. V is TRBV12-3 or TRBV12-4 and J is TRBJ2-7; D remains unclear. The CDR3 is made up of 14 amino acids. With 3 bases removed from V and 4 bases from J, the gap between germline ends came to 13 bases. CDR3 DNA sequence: TGTGCCAGCAGTTTCGTTCTTGGGGTTTACGAGCAGTACTTC. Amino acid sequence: CASSFVLGVYEQYF.

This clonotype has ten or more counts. CDR3 in amino acids: CASSRSTSGGYEQYF. The CDR3 DNA is TGTGCCAGCAGTAGATCGACTAGCGGGGGGTACGAGCAGTACTTC. The chain joins TRBV28 to TRBJ2-7, with 13 bases fitting TRBD2. V trimming: 5 bases; J trimming: 4 bases; junction bases outside the gene matches: 5. The CDR3 contains 15 residues. Germline V gene lookup returns CDR1 MDHEN and CDR2 SYDVKM.

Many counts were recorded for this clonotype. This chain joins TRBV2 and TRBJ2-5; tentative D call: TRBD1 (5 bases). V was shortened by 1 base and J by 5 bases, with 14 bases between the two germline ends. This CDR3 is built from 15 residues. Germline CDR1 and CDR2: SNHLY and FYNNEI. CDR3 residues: CASSEEQAKGETQYF. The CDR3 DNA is TGTGCCAGCAGTGAAGAACAGGCGAAGGGGGAGACCCAGTACTTC.

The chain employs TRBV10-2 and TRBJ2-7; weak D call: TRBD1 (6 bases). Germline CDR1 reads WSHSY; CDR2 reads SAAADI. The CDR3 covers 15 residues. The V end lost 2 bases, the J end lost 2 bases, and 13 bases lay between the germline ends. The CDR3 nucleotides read TGCGCCAGCAGTGAGCACCAGGGGTCGGCCTACGAGCAGTACTTC. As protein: CASSEHQGSAYEQYF.

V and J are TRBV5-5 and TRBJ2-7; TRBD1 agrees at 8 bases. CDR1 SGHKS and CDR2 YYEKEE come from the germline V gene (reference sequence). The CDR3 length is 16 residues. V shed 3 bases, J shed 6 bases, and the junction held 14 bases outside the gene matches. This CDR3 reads CASSSTGTGTRVEQYF. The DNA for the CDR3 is TGTGCCAGCAGCTCAACAGGGACAGGAACACGGGTCGAGCAGTACTTC.

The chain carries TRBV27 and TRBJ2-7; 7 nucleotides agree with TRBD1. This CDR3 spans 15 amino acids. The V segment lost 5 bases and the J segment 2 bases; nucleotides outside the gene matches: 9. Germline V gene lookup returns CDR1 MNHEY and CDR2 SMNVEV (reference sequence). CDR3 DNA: TGTGCCAGCAGTCCGACAGGGATCCCGACCTACGAGCAGTACTTC. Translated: CASSPTGIPTYEQYF.

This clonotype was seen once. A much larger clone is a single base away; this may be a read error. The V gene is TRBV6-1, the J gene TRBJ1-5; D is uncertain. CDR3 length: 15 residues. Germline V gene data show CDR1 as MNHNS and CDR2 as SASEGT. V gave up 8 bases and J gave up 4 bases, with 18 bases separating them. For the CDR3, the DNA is TGTGCCAGCGGCGAGACCAGATCCCGGAATCAGCCCCAGCATTTT. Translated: CASGETRSRNQPQHF.

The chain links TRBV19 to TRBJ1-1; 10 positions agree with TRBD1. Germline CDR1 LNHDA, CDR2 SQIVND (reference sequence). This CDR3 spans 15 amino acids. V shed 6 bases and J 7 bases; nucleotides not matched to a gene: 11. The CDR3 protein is CASRRTGTGEGEAFF. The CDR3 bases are TGTGCCAGTAGACGAACCGGGACAGGGGAAGGTGAAGCTTTCTTT.

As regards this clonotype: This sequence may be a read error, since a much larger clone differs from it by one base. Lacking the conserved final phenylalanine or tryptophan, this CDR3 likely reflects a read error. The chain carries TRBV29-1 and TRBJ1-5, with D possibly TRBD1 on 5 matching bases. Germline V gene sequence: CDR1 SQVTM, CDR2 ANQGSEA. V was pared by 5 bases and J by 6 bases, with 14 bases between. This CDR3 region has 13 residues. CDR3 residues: CSVRRGDGQPQHS. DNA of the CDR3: TGCAGCGTTAGAAGAGGGGACGGTCAGCCCCAGCATTCT.

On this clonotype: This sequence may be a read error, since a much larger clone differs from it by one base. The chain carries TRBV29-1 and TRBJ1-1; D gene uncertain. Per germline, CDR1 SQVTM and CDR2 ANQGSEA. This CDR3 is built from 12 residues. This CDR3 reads CSVEQMNTKAFF. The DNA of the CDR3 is TGCAGCGTTGAACAGATGAACACTAAAGCTTTCTTT.

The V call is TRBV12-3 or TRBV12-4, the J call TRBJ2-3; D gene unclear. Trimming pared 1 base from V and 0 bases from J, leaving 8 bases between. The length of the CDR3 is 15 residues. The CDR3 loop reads CASSLVGVSTDTQYF. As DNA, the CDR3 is TGTGCCAGCAGTTTAGTCGGAGTTAGCACAGATACGCAGTATTTT.

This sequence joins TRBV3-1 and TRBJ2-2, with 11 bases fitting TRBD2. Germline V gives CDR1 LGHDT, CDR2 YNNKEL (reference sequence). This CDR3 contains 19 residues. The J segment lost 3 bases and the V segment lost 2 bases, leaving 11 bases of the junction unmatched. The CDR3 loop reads CASSQTIQLAGVYTGELFF. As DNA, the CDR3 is TGTGCCAGCAGCCAAACGATACAACTAGCGGGAGTTTACACCGGGGAGCTGTTTTTT.

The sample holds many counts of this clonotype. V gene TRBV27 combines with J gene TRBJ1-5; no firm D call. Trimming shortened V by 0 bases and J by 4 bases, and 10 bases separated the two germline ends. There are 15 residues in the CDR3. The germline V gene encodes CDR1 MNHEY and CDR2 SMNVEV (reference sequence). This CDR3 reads CASSLSSRGNQPQHF. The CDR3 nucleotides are TGTGCCAGCAGTTTATCGTCCCGTGGGAATCAGCCCCAGCATTTT.

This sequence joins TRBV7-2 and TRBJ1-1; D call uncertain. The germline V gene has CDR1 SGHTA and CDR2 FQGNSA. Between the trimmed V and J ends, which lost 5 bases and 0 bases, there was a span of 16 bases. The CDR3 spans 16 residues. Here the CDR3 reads CASSKRAVRLNTEAFF. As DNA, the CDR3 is TGTGCCAGCAGCAAAAGGGCGGTGAGACTGAACACTGAAGCTTTCTTT. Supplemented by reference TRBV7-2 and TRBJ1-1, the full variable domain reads GAGVSQSPSNKVTEKGKDVELRCDPISGHTALYWYRQSLGQGLEFLIYFQGNSAPDKSGLPSDRFSAERTGGSVSTLTIQRTQQEDSAVYLCASSKRAVRLNTEAFFGQGTRLTVV.

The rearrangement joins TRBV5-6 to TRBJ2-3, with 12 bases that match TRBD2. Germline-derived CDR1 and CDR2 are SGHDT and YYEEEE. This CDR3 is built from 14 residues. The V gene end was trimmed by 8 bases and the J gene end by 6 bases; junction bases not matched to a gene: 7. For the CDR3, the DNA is TGTGCCAGTGAGGGACTAGCGGGCGGTGATACGCAGTATTTT. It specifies CASEGLAGGDTQYF.